The present TCR beta chain was sequenced within a study of blood T cell repertoires in COVID-19. Study in general: Acute and convalescent COVID-19 specimens originated in the United States, Italy and Spain. The cDNA or gDNA used as material had been derived from T cells, B-cell-depleted T cells, or PBMCs.

Original analysis: Amplification from reference gene primers served as the basis for estimated nucleated cell counts. TCRdb keeps only in-frame clones here, not all; method: immunoSEQ multiplex PCR. V and J calls and clone size come straight from that table; D and trimming were deduced from the DNA. The sample carries just over 300,000 clones, approximately 89% recorded once. Germline V lookup: CDR1 LGHNA, CDR2 YSLEER. This CDR3 has 16 amino acids. The V end was cut by 4 bases, the J end by 0 bases, with 12 bases between. The chain uses TRBV4-3 and TRBJ1-4, with D uncertain. Sequenced material: peripheral blood. This sequence originates from a woman aged 30 to 39 with COVID-19, enrolled during active disease. CDR3 in DNA: TGCGCCAGCAGCCCAAGTATCTCTACAACTAATGAAAAACTGTTTTTT. Protein sequence: CASSPSISTTNEKLFF.